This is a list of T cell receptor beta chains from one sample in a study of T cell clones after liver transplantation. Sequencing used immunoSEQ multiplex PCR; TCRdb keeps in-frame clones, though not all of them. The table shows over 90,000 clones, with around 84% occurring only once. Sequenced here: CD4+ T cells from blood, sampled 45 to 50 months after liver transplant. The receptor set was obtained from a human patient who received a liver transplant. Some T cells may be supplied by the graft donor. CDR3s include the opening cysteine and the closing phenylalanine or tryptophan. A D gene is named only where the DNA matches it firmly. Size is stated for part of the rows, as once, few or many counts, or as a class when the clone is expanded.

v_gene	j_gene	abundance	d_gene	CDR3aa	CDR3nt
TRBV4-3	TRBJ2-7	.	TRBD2	CASSHRRTRLSYEQYF	TGCGCCAGCAGCCATAGACGGACTAGACTCTCCTACGAGCAGTACTTC
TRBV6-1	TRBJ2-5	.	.	CASSAYRNQETQYF	TGTGCCAGCAGTGCCTACAGGAACCAAGAGACCCAGTACTTC
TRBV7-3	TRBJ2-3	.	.	CASSPPGDTQYF	TGTGCCAGCAGCCCACCTGGGGATACGCAGTATTTT
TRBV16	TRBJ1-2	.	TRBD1	CASSQSQGTGRTF	TGTGCCAGCAGCCAATCCCAAGGGACAGGGAGGACCTTC
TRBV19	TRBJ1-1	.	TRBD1	CAKNGVQTGDFTEAFF	TGTGCCAAAAATGGGGTCCAGACAGGGGATTTCACTGAAGCTTTCTTT
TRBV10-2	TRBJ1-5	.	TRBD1	CASRLGQGNQPQHF	TGCGCCAGCAGACTGGGACAGGGCAATCAGCCCCAGCATTTT
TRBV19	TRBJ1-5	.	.	CASTGGGGTSNQPQHF	TGTGCCAGTACGGGAGGAGGGGGGACGAGCAATCAGCCCCAGCATTTT
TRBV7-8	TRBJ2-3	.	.	CASSLAGGRTDTQYF	TGTGCCAGCAGCTTAGCGGGAGGCCGCACAGATACGCAGTATTTT
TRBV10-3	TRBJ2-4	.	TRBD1	CAISAGQGEGKNIQYF	TGTGCCATCAGTGCGGGACAGGGTGAGGGCAAAAACATTCAGTACTTC
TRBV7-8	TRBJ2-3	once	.	CASSLASTITDTQYF	TGTGCCAGCAGCTTAGCTTCCACCATCACAGATACGCAGTATTTT
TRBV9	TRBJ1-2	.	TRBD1	CASRRGPHDGYTF	TGTGCCAGCAGAAGGGGGCCCCATGATGGCTACACCTTC
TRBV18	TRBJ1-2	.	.	CASSPRIENYGYTF	TGTGCCAGCTCACCACGGATAGAAAACTATGGCTACACCTTC
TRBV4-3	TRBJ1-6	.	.	CASSQEGQGRNSPLHF	TGCGCCAGCAGCCAAGAAGGGCAGGGGAGAAATTCACCCCTCCACTTT
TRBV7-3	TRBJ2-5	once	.	CASSSAGTRETQYF	TGTGCCAGCAGCTCAGCCGGGACTCGAGAGACCCAGTACTTC
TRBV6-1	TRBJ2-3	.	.	CASTPEARTQYF	TGTGCCAGCACCCCCGAGGCAAGGACGCAGTATTTT
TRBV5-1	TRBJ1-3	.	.	CASFYRVGSGNTIYF	TGCGCCAGCTTTTACAGGGTTGGGTCTGGAAACACCATATATTTT
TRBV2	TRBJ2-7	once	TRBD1	CASTKGDSPYEQYF	TGTGCCAGCACCAAAGGGGACAGTCCCTACGAGCAGTACTTC
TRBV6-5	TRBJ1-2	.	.	CASSPSPGYGYTF	TGTGCCAGCAGCCCCAGCCCGGGGTATGGCTACACCTTC
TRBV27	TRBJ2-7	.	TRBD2	CASSPSGSSYEQYF	TGTGCCAGCAGTCCTAGCGGGAGCTCCTACGAGCAGTACTTC
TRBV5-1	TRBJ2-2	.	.	CASSARGHTGELFF	TGCGCCAGCAGCGCGCGGGGGCACACCGGGGAGCTGTTTTTT
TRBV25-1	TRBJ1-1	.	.	CASSESPTDFEAFF	TGTGCCAGCAGTGAATCCCCGACAGACTTTGAAGCTTTCTTT
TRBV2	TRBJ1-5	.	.	CASSRRQESNQPQHF	TGTGCCAGCAGCAGAAGACAGGAATCCAATCAGCCCCAGCATTTT
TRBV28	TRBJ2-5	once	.	CASSPGGIQGTQYF	TGTGCCAGCAGCCCGGGGGGCATCCAAGGGACCCAGTACTTC
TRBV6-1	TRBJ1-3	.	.	CASSGTRISGNTIYF	TGTGCCAGCAGTGGAACCCGCATCTCTGGAAACACCATATATTTT
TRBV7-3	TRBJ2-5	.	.	CASSFGGGETQYF	TGTGCCAGCAGCTTCGGTGGAGGGGAGACCCAGTACTTC
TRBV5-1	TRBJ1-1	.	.	CASSLNAIMNTEAFF	TGCGCCAGCAGCTTGAATGCGATTATGAACACTGAAGCTTTCTTT
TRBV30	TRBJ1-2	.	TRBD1	CAWNRGFNYGYTF	TGTGCCTGGAACAGGGGATTTAACTATGGCTACACCTTC
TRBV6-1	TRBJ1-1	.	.	CASNKREGVNTEAFF	TGTGCCAGCAACAAAAGGGAGGGGGTGAACACTGAAGCTTTCTTT
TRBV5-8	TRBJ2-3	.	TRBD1	CASSGGMGQGDEDTQYF	TGTGCCAGCAGCGGGGGAATGGGACAGGGTGATGAAGATACGCAGTATTTT
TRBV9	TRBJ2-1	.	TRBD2	CASSAVAGGSTNEQFF	TGTGCCAGCAGCGCCGTAGCGGGAGGGTCGACCAATGAGCAGTTCTTC
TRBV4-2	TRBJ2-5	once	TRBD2	CASSHPAAGQETQYF	TGTGCCAGCAGCCACCCGGCAGCGGGGCAAGAGACCCAGTACTTC
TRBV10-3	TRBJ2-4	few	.	CAISVGRNDIQYF	TGTGCCATCAGTGTTGGGAGGAACGACATTCAGTACTTC
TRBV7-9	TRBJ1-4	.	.	CASSWGVANEKLFF	TGTGCCAGCAGCTGGGGGGTTGCTAATGAAAAACTGTTTTTT
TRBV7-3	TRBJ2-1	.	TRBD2	CASSLAGGFNEQFF	TGTGCCAGCAGCTTAGCGGGGGGTTTCAATGAGCAGTTCTTC
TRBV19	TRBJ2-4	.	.	CASSIGGLAKNIQYF	TGTGCCAGTAGTATAGGGGGTCTAGCCAAAAACATTCAGTACTTC
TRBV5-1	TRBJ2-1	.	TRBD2	CASSLVGLAGGNQQFF	TGCGCCAGCAGCTTGGTAGGACTAGCGGGAGGGAATCAGCAGTTCTTC
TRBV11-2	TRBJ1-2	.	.	CASSTRDKGGYTF	TGTGCCAGCAGTACACGGGACAAGGGTGGCTACACCTTC
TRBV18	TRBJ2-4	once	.	CASSVGGGVAKNIQYF	TGTGCCAGCTCTGTTGGCGGAGGGGTAGCCAAAAACATTCAGTACTTC
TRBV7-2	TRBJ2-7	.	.	CASSPRSYEQYF	TGTGCCAGCAGCCCCCGGTCCTACGAGCAGTACTTC
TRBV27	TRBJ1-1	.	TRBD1	CASSPLERRGMGSYRGVTEAFF	TGTGCCAGCAGTCCCCTAGAACGCAGGGGGATGGGAAGTTATCGTGGGGTCACTGAAGCTTTCTTT
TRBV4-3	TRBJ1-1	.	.	CASSQAAQPGTANTEAFF	TGCGCCAGCAGCCAAGCCGCCCAACCGGGTACGGCGAACACTGAAGCTTTCTTT
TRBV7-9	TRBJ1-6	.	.	CASSLVGVSPLHF	TGTGCCAGCAGCTTAGTGGGAGTTTCACCCCTCCACTTT
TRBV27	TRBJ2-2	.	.	CASSFRGGELFF	TGTGCCAGCAGTTTCCGGGGCGGGGAGCTGTTTTTT
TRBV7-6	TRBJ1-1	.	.	CASSLVGSEAFF	TGTGCCAGCAGCTTAGTGGGTTCTGAAGCTTTCTTT
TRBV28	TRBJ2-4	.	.	CASNSLAKNIQYF	TGTGCCAGCAACAGCTTAGCCAAAAACATTCAGTACTTC
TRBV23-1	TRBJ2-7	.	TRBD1	CASSLDRTGPFTYEQYF	TGCGCCAGCAGTCTCGACCGGACAGGGCCTTTCACCTACGAGCAGTACTTC
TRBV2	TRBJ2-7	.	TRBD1	CARGQGYEQYF	TGTGCCAGAGGACAGGGCTACGAGCAGTACTTC
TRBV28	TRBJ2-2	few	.	CASSLGVFNTGELFF	TGTGCCAGCAGTTTGGGGGTCTTTAACACCGGGGAGCTGTTTTTT
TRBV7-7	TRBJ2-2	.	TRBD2	CASSPGLADTGELFF	TGTGCCAGCAGCCCAGGACTAGCGGACACCGGGGAGCTGTTTTTT
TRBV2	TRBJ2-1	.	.	CASSYWSGLNNEQFF	TGTGCCAGCAGTTACTGGAGTGGGTTGAACAATGAGCAGTTCTTC
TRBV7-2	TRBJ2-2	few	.	CASSLRRDPTGELFF	TGTGCCAGCAGCTTAAGGCGGGATCCCACCGGGGAGCTGTTTTTT
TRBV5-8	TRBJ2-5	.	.	CASSPWVGGETQYF	TGTGCCAGCAGCCCCTGGGTGGGAGGAGAGACCCAGTACTTC
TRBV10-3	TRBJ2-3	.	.	CAISGLAGVPTDTQYF	TGTGCCATCAGTGGGCTTGCGGGCGTCCCCACAGATACGCAGTATTTT
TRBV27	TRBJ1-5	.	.	CASSLLHPSNQPQHF	TGTGCCAGCAGTTTATTGCACCCTAGCAATCAGCCCCAGCATTTT
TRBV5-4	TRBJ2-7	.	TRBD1	CASSASGGGYEQYF	TGTGCCAGCAGCGCCTCAGGGGGCGGCTACGAGCAGTACTTC
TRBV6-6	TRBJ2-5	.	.	CASTLGETQYF	TGTGCCAGCACCCTGGGAGAGACCCAGTACTTC
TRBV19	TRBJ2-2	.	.	CASSKGFVLTGELFF	TGTGCCAGTAGTAAAGGGTTTGTGCTCACCGGGGAGCTGTTTTTT
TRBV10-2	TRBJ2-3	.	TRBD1	CASTGQASDTQYF	TGCGCCAGCACGGGACAGGCATCAGATACGCAGTATTTT
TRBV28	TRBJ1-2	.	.	CASRVGGAGGYTF	TGTGCCAGCAGGGTAGGGGGGGCTGGTGGCTACACCTTC
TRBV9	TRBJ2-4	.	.	CASSVGEENIQYF	TGTGCCAGCAGCGTAGGGGAGGAAAACATTCAGTACTTC